This TCR beta chain emerged from a study of cytomegalovirus exposure and HLA in healthy donors. Overall study results and limits: Most TCR beta V segments were productive about 87% or about 30% of the time in an earlier analysis. A later analysis linked a missense DCLRE1C variant to TCR beta V- and J-gene trimming.

Trimming at V came to 1 base and at J to 9 bases, leaving 6 bases not matched to a gene. Per germline, CDR1 SGHVS and CDR2 FQNEAQ. The CDR3 consists of 16 residues. With regard to this clone: The target antigen is unknown.

Primers for the PCR totalled 60 Vbeta and 13 Jbeta. Original analysis: The count from a later analysis was roughly 80 million unique TCR beta chains, around 10 million of them shared. The data were produced by immunoSEQ multiplex PCR, yet TCRdb's version contains in-frame clones alone and is incomplete. That table gives V, J and clone size, and the DNA gave D and trimming. The data contain around 250,000 clones, roughly 91% of them singletons. Sequencing was performed on PBMCs. This sequence joins TRBV7-8 and TRBJ1-6; TRBD1 agrees at 10 bases. The TCR originated in a girl aged 2-10 years in good health and CMV-seronegative. This CDR3 reads CASSLDPRQGASPLHF. CDR3 bases: TGTGCCAGCAGCTTAGACCCCAGACAGGGGGCTTCACCCCTCCACTTT.